The rows below give T cell receptor beta chains drawn from one sample of a study of blood T cell repertoires in COVID-19. Clones were read by immunoSEQ multiplex PCR, and TCRdb kept only the in-frame ones, dropping some. In the table there are more than 100,000 clones, 80% to 90% of which are singletons. Sequencing was performed on peripheral blood. The origin of the receptors is a woman in her 70s with acute or convalescent COVID-19. Both conserved end residues are part of each CDR3. Each record gives: V gene, D gene, clone size, J gene, CDR3 DNA, CDR3 protein. The D gene is left open where the match is weak. Clone size is given for some rows only: seen once, a few or many times, or a class if the clone is expanded.

>TRBV6-5|TRBD1|NA|TRBJ2-3
TGTGCCAGCAGATCGACAGGGGTCCGGGATACGCAGTATTTT
CASRSTGVRDTQYF
>TRBV6-5|NA|NA|TRBJ2-7
TGTGCCAGCAGTTACGCCCGGGACTCCCGGGGAGAGCAGTACTTC
CASSYARDSRGEQYF
>TRBV5-5|TRBD1|once|TRBJ2-3
TGTGCCAGCACTCCGTACAGGGGATACACAGATACGCAGTATTTT
CASTPYRGYTDTQYF
>TRBV7-3|NA|once|TRBJ2-5
TGTGCCAGCAGCCCGAACCCGGGGACTCAAGAGACCCAGTACTTC
CASSPNPGTQETQYF
>TRBV2|NA|NA|TRBJ1-6
TGTGCCAGCACCCTGGTCGCCCAGGGCTCACCCCTCCACTTT
CASTLVAQGSPLHF
>TRBV27|NA|once|TRBJ2-2
TGTGCCAGCAGTTTATTTGCAGGGGAGACCGGGGAGCTGTTTTTT
CASSLFAGETGELFF
>TRBV7-9|TRBD2|NA|TRBJ2-1
TGTGCCAGCAGCCCCCCGGGAGCGGGGGGCGACAATGAGCAGTTCTTC
CASSPPGAGGDNEQFF
>TRBV28|NA|NA|TRBJ1-5
TGTGCCAGCAGTACAACTACCGCAGTCCCTAGCAATCAGCCCCAGCATTTT
CASSTTTAVPSNQPQHF
>TRBV6-5|NA|NA|TRBJ1-1
TGTGCCAGCAGTTACGGCGGGGGGCGGGGATTGACTGAAGCTTTCTTT
CASSYGGGRGLTEAFF
>TRBV7-9|NA|NA|TRBJ1-2
TGTGCCAGCAGCTTAGGAGCGGAGGGGCCTAACTATGGCTACACCTTC
CASSLGAEGPNYGYTF
>TRBV2|TRBD1|NA|TRBJ1-2
TGTGCCAGCAGACAGGGGGACTATGGCTACACCTTC
CASRQGDYGYTF
>TRBV28|TRBD1|NA|TRBJ1-2
TGTGCCAGCAGTTTGGAACAGGGGGCATACTATGGCTACACCTTC
CASSLEQGAYYGYTF
>TRBV5-6|NA|NA|TRBJ1-2
TGTGCCAGCAGCTTAGGCCAGGCTAACTATGGCTACACCTTC
CASSLGQANYGYTF
>TRBV5-1|NA|NA|TRBJ2-2
TGCGCCAGCAGCTTGATGCGGGGGAACACCGGGGAGCTGTTTTTT
CASSLMRGNTGELFF
>TRBV27|NA|NA|TRBJ1-5
TGTGCCAGCAGCCTCGGGGGGGAGTTTGGTCAGCCCCAGCATTTT
CASSLGGEFGQPQHF
>TRBV11-2|NA|once|TRBJ1-1
TGTGCCAGCAGCATCGGACAGAGAAACACTGAAGCTTTCTTT
CASSIGQRNTEAFF
>TRBV6-4|NA|NA|TRBJ1-1
TGTGCCAGCAGTGTGTGGGCGGGGGGAACTGAAGCTTTCTTT
CASSVWAGGTEAFF
>TRBV7-3|TRBD2|NA|TRBJ2-3
TGTGCCAGCAGCTTAGGGAGAGCGGGGGGGACAGATACGCAGTATTTT
CASSLGRAGGTDTQYF
>TRBV6-5|NA|NA|TRBJ2-7
TGTGCCAGCAGTTACGGTACCAGGGGCTACGAGCAGTACTTC
CASSYGTRGYEQYF
>TRBV29-1|TRBD1|NA|TRBJ2-7
TGCAGCTCATGGGACAGGGGTGATGGGGAGCAGTACTTC
CSSWDRGDGEQYF
>TRBV11-2|NA|NA|TRBJ1-3
TGTGCCAGCAGCTTAGTGGCGGGCTCTGGAAACACCATATATTTT
CASSLVAGSGNTIYF
>TRBV3-1/TRBV3-2|TRBD2|NA|TRBJ2-2
TGTGCCAGCAGCCAATCTAGCGGGGTGAACACCGGGGAGCTGTTTTTT
CASSQSSGVNTGELFF
>TRBV14|NA|NA|TRBJ1-1
TGTGCCAGCAGCCAAGGGGTGTGGGCCCCTGAAGCTTTCTTT
CASSQGVWAPEAFF
>TRBV2|NA|NA|TRBJ1-2
TGTGCCAGCACCATTGATTCGGTGCGCGACTATGGCTACACCTTC
CASTIDSVRDYGYTF
>TRBV4-1|NA|NA|TRBJ2-7
TGCGCCAGCAGCCAAGAAGGCAGGACATCTACCTACGAGCAGTACTTC
CASSQEGRTSTYEQYF
>TRBV20-1|NA|NA|TRBJ1-5
TGCAGTGCTAGTTACAGGGAAAATCAGCCCCAGCATTTT
CSASYRENQPQHF
>TRBV24-1|TRBD1|NA|TRBJ1-2
TGTGCCACCAGTGATCCGTCGACAGGGCGTGGCTACACCTTC
CATSDPSTGRGYTF
>TRBV20-1|TRBD1|NA|TRBJ1-6
TGCAGTGCTAGAGGGTTGGACAGGGTGATTTTT
CSARGLDRVIF
>TRBV5-1|TRBD1|NA|TRBJ1-5
TGCGCCAGCAGCCCTGACAGGGGCGAGCAGCCCCAGCATTTT
CASSPDRGEQPQHF
>TRBV2|TRBD1|NA|TRBJ1-2
TGTGCCAGCAAGGGGACAGGGGGCACCTATGGCTACACCTTC
CASKGTGGTYGYTF
>TRBV3-1/TRBV3-2|TRBD2|NA|TRBJ2-7
TGTGCCAGCAGCCAGGGTAGCGGGGGCTTTTTGTGGTACTTC
CASSQGSGGFLWYF
>TRBV10-3|NA|once|TRBJ1-1
TGTGCCATCAGTGGGCGGGGCCTGAACACTGAAGCTTTCTTT
CAISGRGLNTEAFF
>TRBV7-6|NA|NA|TRBJ1-4
TGTGCCAGCAGCTTGTCCGGGGGGCCTAATGAAGGACTGTTTTTT
CASSLSGGPNEGLFF
>TRBV7-3|TRBD2|NA|TRBJ2-1
TGTGCCAGCAGCCCGTCGGGGGGGGCATACAATGAGCAGTTCTTC
CASSPSGGAYNEQFF
>TRBV28|NA|NA|TRBJ1-1
TGTGCCAGCAGCCATCACCACAGGGCTGAAGCTTTCTTT
CASSHHHRAEAFF
>TRBV2|NA|NA|TRBJ2-2
TGTGCCAGCAGTGGGACGGGAATCACCGGGGAGCTGTTTTTT
CASSGTGITGELFF
>TRBV5-6|TRBD2|few|TRBJ2-7
TGTGCCAGCAGAAAGCGGGGGTTAGGCCTCTACGAGCAGTACTTC
CASRKRGLGLYEQYF
>TRBV3-1/TRBV3-2|TRBD2|NA|TRBJ2-7
TGTGCCAGCAGCCCAAGCGGGGGCACCGGGTACGAGCAGTACTTC
CASSPSGGTGYEQYF
>TRBV5-6|NA|NA|TRBJ2-3
TGTGCCAGCCGCCGGGTAGCTGGGACAGATACGCAGTATTTT
CASRRVAGTDTQYF
>TRBV28|NA|NA|TRBJ2-3
TGTGCCAGCAGTTTAGTTGGAGATGGAGATACGCAGTATTTT
CASSLVGDGDTQYF
>TRBV10-3|NA|NA|TRBJ1-1
TGTGCCATCAGTGACAGGGCATTTGAAGCTTTCTTT
CAISDRAFEAFF
>TRBV18|NA|NA|TRBJ2-7
TGTGCCAGCTCACCACCTATACTATCCTACGAGCAGTACTTC
CASSPPILSYEQYF
>TRBV9|NA|NA|TRBJ1-1
TGTGCCAGCAGCCGGGACATAATGAACACTGAAGCTTTCTTT
CASSRDIMNTEAFF
>TRBV5-4|NA|NA|TRBJ2-7
TGTGCCAGCAGCACCCGGAGGGGGGGGTCCTCCTACGAGCAGTACTTC
CASSTRRGGSSYEQYF
>TRBV9|TRBD1|NA|TRBJ1-6
TGTGCCAGCAGCCCCGGGACAGTCTATAATTCACCCCTCCACTTT
CASSPGTVYNSPLHF
>TRBV19|NA|NA|TRBJ1-3
TGTGCCAGTAGTAGGGGCAGAAACACCATATATTTT
CASSRGRNTIYF
>TRBV5-1|NA|NA|TRBJ2-1
TGCGCCACCTACTTTAGCGGTGAGCAGTTCTTC
CATYFSGEQFF
>TRBV28|NA|NA|TRBJ1-6
TGTGCCAGCAGTTTTACAGGATCACCCCTCCACTTT
CASSFTGSPLHF
>TRBV5-1|NA|NA|TRBJ2-2
TGCGCCACCCGAGCGGGTAACACCGGGGAGCTGTTTTTT
CATRAGNTGELFF
>TRBV29-1|TRBD2|NA|TRBJ2-3
TGCACCACATCTAGCGGGCGCACAGATACGCAGTATTTT
CTTSSGRTDTQYF
>TRBV11-2|TRBD1|NA|TRBJ2-2
TGTGCCAGCAGCACCGGGACAGGGGGGGACACCGGGGAGCTGTTTTTT
CASSTGTGGDTGELFF
>TRBV6-5|NA|few|TRBJ1-4
TGTGCCAGCAGCCAGGCTAATGAAAAACTGTTTTTT
CASSQANEKLFF
>TRBV10-3|NA|NA|TRBJ2-6
TGTGCCATCAGTGGCGCCCAACCGGGCGGAGCGGCTGGGGCCAACGTCCTGACTTTC
CAISGAQPGGAAGANVLTF
>TRBV7-9|TRBD1|NA|TRBJ1-2
TGTGCCAGCAGGGATAACAGGGGAAAGAACTATGGCTACACCTTC
CASRDNRGKNYGYTF
>TRBV2|TRBD1|NA|TRBJ1-5
TGTGCCAGCAGTTTTGGACAGGGGGTCAATCAGCCCCAGCATTTT
CASSFGQGVNQPQHF